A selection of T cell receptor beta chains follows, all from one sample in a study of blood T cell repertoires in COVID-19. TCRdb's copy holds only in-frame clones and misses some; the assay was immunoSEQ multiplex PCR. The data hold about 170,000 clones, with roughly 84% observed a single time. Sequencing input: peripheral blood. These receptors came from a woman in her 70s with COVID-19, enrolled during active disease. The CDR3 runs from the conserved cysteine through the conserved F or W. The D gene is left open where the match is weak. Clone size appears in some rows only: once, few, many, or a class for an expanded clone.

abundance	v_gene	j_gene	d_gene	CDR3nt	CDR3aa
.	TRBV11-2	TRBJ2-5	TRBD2	TGTGCCAGCAGCTCGACTAGCGGGCGACGAGAGACCCAGTACTTC	CASSSTSGRRETQYF
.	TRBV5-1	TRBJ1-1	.	TGCGCCAGTCAACCCTGGGGGGTACTAAGGACTGAAGCTTTCTTT	CASQPWGVLRTEAFF
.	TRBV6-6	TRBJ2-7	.	TGTGCCAGCAGTTCCAATAGGGGAGGAATTTCCTACGAGCAGTACTTC	CASSSNRGGISYEQYF
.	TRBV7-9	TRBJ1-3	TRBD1	TGTGCCAGCAGCTTAGGGAACAGGGGCAACACCATATATTTT	CASSLGNRGNTIYF
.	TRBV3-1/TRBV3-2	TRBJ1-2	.	TGTGCCAGCAGCCTCGAGCGGGGGCACTATGGCTACACCTTC	CASSLERGHYGYTF
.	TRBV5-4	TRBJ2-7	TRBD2	TGTGCCAGCAGCGTTTCGGGAGGGACCCGCGAGCAGTACTTC	CASSVSGGTREQYF
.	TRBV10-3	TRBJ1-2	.	TGTGCCATCAGTGAGTTTTCAAGAGGAGGAACCTTC	CAISEFSRGGTF
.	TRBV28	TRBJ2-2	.	TGTGCCAGCAGGACCGTCCAGGGGAGCACCGGGGAGCTGTTTTTT	CASRTVQGSTGELFF
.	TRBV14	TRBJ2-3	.	TGTGCCAGCAGCCGGGGCGGAGAATACACAGATACGCAGTATTTT	CASSRGGEYTDTQYF
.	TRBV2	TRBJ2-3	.	TGTGCCAGCAACGAGGAGGTGATAATAGATACGCAGTATTTT	CASNEEVIIDTQYF
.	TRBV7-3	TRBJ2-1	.	TGTGCCAGCAGCTTAACGTCCGTGCGGGGCCATCTCTACAATGAGCAGTTCTTC	CASSLTSVRGHLYNEQFF
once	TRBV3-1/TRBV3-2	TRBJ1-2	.	TGTGCCAGCAGCCCGCGGGACTTTCCCACCGGCTACACCTTC	CASSPRDFPTGYTF
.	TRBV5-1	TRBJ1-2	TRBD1	TGCGCCAGCAGCTTGCGCGGGACAGATTATGGCTACACCTTC	CASSLRGTDYGYTF
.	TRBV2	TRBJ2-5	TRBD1	TGTGCCAGCAAAAAAAGGACAGGGTACCAAGAGACCCAGTACTTC	CASKKRTGYQETQYF
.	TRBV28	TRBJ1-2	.	TGTGCCAGCAGTTCGATCCCCGGGGGGTACAACTATGGCTACACCTTC	CASSSIPGGYNYGYTF
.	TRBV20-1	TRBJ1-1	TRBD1	TGCAGTGCAAAGACAGGGACTGAAGCTTTCTTT	CSAKTGTEAFF
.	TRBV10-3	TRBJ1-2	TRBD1	TGTGCCATCAGGGAACAGGGGGCAGATGGCTACACCTTC	CAIREQGADGYTF
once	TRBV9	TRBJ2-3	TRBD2	TGTGCCAGCAGCGTCTCTAGCGGGGGGGCCTTGGGCGATACGCAGTATTTT	CASSVSSGGALGDTQYF
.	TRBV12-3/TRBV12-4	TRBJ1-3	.	TGTGCCAGCAGGAACAGCTCTGGAAACACCATATATTTT	CASRNSSGNTIYF
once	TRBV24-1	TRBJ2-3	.	TGTGCCACCAGTGATTTGACGGGGGAGACTAGCACAGATACGCAGTATTTT	CATSDLTGETSTDTQYF
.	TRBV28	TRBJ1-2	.	TGTGCCAGCAGCCGCACAGTCTATGGCTACACCTTC	CASSRTVYGYTF
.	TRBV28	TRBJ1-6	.	TGTGCCAGCAGGGGCAATTATAATTCACCCCTCCACTTT	CASRGNYNSPLHF
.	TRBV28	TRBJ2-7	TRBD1	TGTGCCAGCAGTTCCAGCTCCGGGACAGCCTACGAGCAGTACTTC	CASSSSSGTAYEQYF
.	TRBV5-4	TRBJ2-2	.	TGTGCCAGCAGCTTGGCGGGGAACACCGGGGAGCTGTTTTTT	CASSLAGNTGELFF
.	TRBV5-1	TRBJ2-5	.	TGCGCCAGCGGCGTAAAAGGATTCAGGCAAGAGACCCAGTACTTC	CASGVKGFRQETQYF
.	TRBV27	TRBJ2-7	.	TGTGCCAGCAGTACGGGAAGCTCCTACGAGCAGTACTTC	CASSTGSSYEQYF
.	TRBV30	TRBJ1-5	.	TGTGCCTGGTCAGGGCTATATAGCAATCAGCCCCAGCATTTT	CAWSGLYSNQPQHF
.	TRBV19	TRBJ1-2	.	TGTGCCAGTAGTATAGATCTTCACAGGGTGGACTATGGCTACACCTTC	CASSIDLHRVDYGYTF
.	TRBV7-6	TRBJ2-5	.	TGTGCCAGCAGCTTAGTTCCCGGGAGCCGCGGAGAGACCCAGTACTTC	CASSLVPGSRGETQYF